A selection of T cell receptor beta chains follows, all from one sample in a study of T cell responses to AZD1222 COVID-19 vaccine. Assay: immunoSEQ multiplex PCR; the TCRdb copy retains only in-frame clones and omits some. The sample shows about 180,000 clones, 85% to 90% of them seen only once. This specimen was peripheral blood, taken on day 0 of AZD1222 vaccination. These receptors originate from an adult in good health. The CDR3 runs from the conserved cysteine through the conserved F or W. D genes are given only for firm matches. The size field is filled for only some rows; it gives once, few, many or a size class.

j_gene,len,abundance,d_gene,v_gene,CDR3nt,CDR3aa
TRBJ1-2,13,-,-,TRBV5-6,TGTGCCAGCGGCCCGGGACAAGACTATGGCTACACCTTC,CASGPGQDYGYTF
TRBJ1-3,15,once,-,TRBV5-6,TGTGCCAGCAGCTTGGGAGGCCCGGGCGCAAACACCATATATTTT,CASSLGGPGANTIYF
TRBJ1-2,14,-,-,TRBV28,TGTGCCAGCAGTTTTCCCGGACAGACCTATGGCTACACCTTC,CASSFPGQTYGYTF
TRBJ1-1,16,-,-,TRBV6-2/TRBV6-3,TGTGCCAGCAGCAAAGTCCGCCCCGGACCGAACACTGAAGCTTTCTTT,CASSKVRPGPNTEAFF
TRBJ2-5,14,-,-,TRBV5-4,TGTGCCAGCAGCTTGGCGGGGGAGGTGATCACCCAGTACTTC,CASSLAGEVITQYF
TRBJ1-6,15,-,TRBD1,TRBV5-1,TGCGCCAGCAGCCAGTGGACAGGGGACAATTCACCCCTCCACTTT,CASSQWTGDNSPLHF
TRBJ1-3,15,many,-,TRBV7-9,TGTGCCAGCAGCCGACCCGGTCCAGCTGGAAACACCATATATTTT,CASSRPGPAGNTIYF
TRBJ1-5,14,-,TRBD1,TRBV7-2,TGTGCCAGCAGCTTAGGAGGGGGCCCGCAGCCCCAGCATTTT,CASSLGGGPQPQHF
TRBJ2-5,19,-,TRBD2,TRBV4-2,TGTGCCAGCAGCCATCCCGGGACTAGCGGGGGGCCCCTCCAAGAGACCCAGTACTTC,CASSHPGTSGGPLQETQYF
TRBJ1-1,15,-,-,TRBV3-1/TRBV3-2,TGTGCCAGCAGCCAATGGCGCAGCCAGAACACTGAAGCTTTCTTT,CASSQWRSQNTEAFF
TRBJ2-7,12,-,-,TRBV7-9,TGTGCCAGCAGCCAAGGGTCCTACGAGCAGTACTTC,CASSQGSYEQYF
TRBJ2-3,15,-,-,TRBV6-5,TGTGCCACCGGGGATAGGGGCATGGGGACAGATACGCAGTATTTT,CATGDRGMGTDTQYF
TRBJ1-1,13,-,TRBD1,TRBV7-2,TGTGCCAGCAGCAGGGACAGGGAGGGCCAAGCTTTCTTT,CASSRDREGQAFF
TRBJ1-3,18,-,TRBD1,TRBV25-1,TGTGCCAGCAGTGGCCGGGACAGGGGTCAATACTCTGGAAACACCATATATTTT,CASSGRDRGQYSGNTIYF
TRBJ1-2,15,-,-,TRBV30,TGTGCCTGGAGTGTACTGACGGGGGGGGTGTATGGCTACACCTTC,CAWSVLTGGVYGYTF
TRBJ2-1,14,-,-,TRBV3-1/TRBV3-2,TGTGCCAGCACCCCCGGGAGCCTTAACAATGAGCAGTTCTTC,CASTPGSLNNEQFF
TRBJ1-1,13,-,-,TRBV11-2,TGTGCCAGCAGCTTACTTATAGGTACTGAAGCTTTCTTT,CASSLLIGTEAFF
TRBJ2-1,16,-,TRBD1,TRBV5-1,TGCGCCAGCAGGGTGACGGACAGGGGGCACAACAATGAGCAGTTCTTC,CASRVTDRGHNNEQFF
TRBJ1-2,13,-,-,TRBV2,TGTGCCAGCAGGGACATTTCTAACTATGGCTACACCTTC,CASRDISNYGYTF
TRBJ1-1,15,-,TRBD1,TRBV5-1,TGCGCCAGCAGCCCCGGGACAGGGGCGAACACTGAAGCTTTCTTT,CASSPGTGANTEAFF
TRBJ2-6,17,-,TRBD2,TRBV27,TGTGCCAGCAGTTTAAACGGGGGGTCCTCTGGGGCCAACGTCCTGACTTTC,CASSLNGGSSGANVLTF
TRBJ2-1,16,-,TRBD1,TRBV7-2,TGTGCCAGCAGCTCCCAGGGACAGGTCTCCTACAATGAGCAGTTCTTC,CASSSQGQVSYNEQFF
TRBJ1-6,13,-,-,TRBV5-5,TGTGCCAGCAGGGGGGGGACCTATTCACCCCTCCACTTT,CASRGGTYSPLHF
TRBJ1-3,15,-,-,TRBV2,TGTGCCAGCACCCCGGAGCGACTAACTGGAAACACCATATATTTT,CASTPERLTGNTIYF
TRBJ1-3,13,few,TRBD1,TRBV12-3/TRBV12-4,TGTGCCAGCAGTTATGACAGGGGTGACACCATATATTTT,CASSYDRGDTIYF
TRBJ1-1,14,-,-,TRBV5-1,TGCGCCAGCAGCTTGGCCGGGGTAGACACTGAAGCTTTCTTT,CASSLAGVDTEAFF
TRBJ2-5,13,-,-,TRBV19,TGTGCCACCTCTCTTAGCCTCCAAGAGACCCAGTACTTC,CATSLSLQETQYF
TRBJ1-5,13,-,-,TRBV2,TGTGCCAGCTCTGAGGCCCCCAATCAGCCCCAGCATTTT,CASSEAPNQPQHF
TRBJ2-7,13,-,-,TRBV2,TGTGCCAGCATGTCGCTCCCAACCTACGAGCAGTACTTC,CASMSLPTYEQYF
TRBJ1-2,12,-,-,TRBV2,TGTGCCAGCAGTCCGGACAGCTATGGCTACACCTTC,CASSPDSYGYTF
TRBJ1-1,16,-,TRBD1,TRBV28,TGTGCCAGCAGTTTAGCGGGACAGGGGTTGAACACTGAAGCTTTCTTT,CASSLAGQGLNTEAFF
TRBJ2-2,19,-,TRBD1,TRBV5-5,TGTGCCAGCAGCTCCCCTCCGGGACAGGCGGTGGCGAACACCGGGGAGCTGTTTTTT,CASSSPPGQAVANTGELFF
TRBJ2-2,17,-,TRBD1,TRBV7-2,TGTGCCAGCAGCCCCAGGGGGACCTGGACGTCCACCGGGGAGCTGTTTTTT,CASSPRGTWTSTGELFF
TRBJ2-2,15,-,-,TRBV18,TGTGCCAGCTCACCACAGGGGTCAAACACCGGGGAGCTGTTTTTT,CASSPQGSNTGELFF
TRBJ2-1,15,-,TRBD2,TRBV19,TGTGCCAGTACTCGACTAGCGGGGGGCGAAAATGAGCAGTTCTTC,CASTRLAGGENEQFF
TRBJ1-6,16,-,TRBD1,TRBV3-1/TRBV3-2,TGTGCCAGCAGCCAAGGAGGAGGCAGGGGGAATTCACCCCTCCACTTT,CASSQGGGRGNSPLHF
TRBJ2-3,17,-,TRBD1,TRBV2,TGTGCCAGCAGTGCGGGACAGGGGGCTTGGGGCACAGATACGCAGTATTTT,CASSAGQGAWGTDTQYF
TRBJ2-1,15,-,-,TRBV15,TGTGCCACCAGGCCTAGCGCCTTCTCCTACAATGAGCAGTTCTTC,CATRPSAFSYNEQFF
TRBJ2-7,13,-,-,TRBV6-6,TGTGCCAGCACGCGCGGCAGGTACTACGAGCAGTACTTC,CASTRGRYYEQYF
TRBJ2-4,14,-,-,TRBV28,TGTGCCAGCCGGACGCCATTCCCCAAAAACATTCAGTACTTC,CASRTPFPKNIQYF
TRBJ2-7,15,once,TRBD2,TRBV4-2,TGTGCCAGCAGCCAAGAGACTAGCGGGGGTTCTGAGCAGTACTTC,CASSQETSGGSEQYF
TRBJ1-4,11,-,-,TRBV30,TGTGCCTGGAGTGGGGATGAAAAACTGTTTTTT,CAWSGDEKLFF
TRBJ2-7,16,once,TRBD1,TRBV5-1,TGCGCCAGCAGCTTGCCACAGGGGGCCGGGGCCTACGAGCAGTACTTC,CASSLPQGAGAYEQYF
TRBJ1-2,14,-,-,TRBV4-3,TGCGCCAGCAGCCATCTTACAGGGCCGCAGGGCTACACCTTC,CASSHLTGPQGYTF
TRBJ1-5,15,-,-,TRBV18,TGTGCCAGCTCACTCCGAGCGGGGTTGACTCAGCCCCAGCATTTT,CASSLRAGLTQPQHF
TRBJ2-6,18,-,-,TRBV14,TGTGCCAGCAGCCAAGATAAGGGGTGGGGAGATGGGGCCAACGTCCTGACTTTC,CASSQDKGWGDGANVLTF
TRBJ2-3,14,-,-,TRBV5-5,TGTGCCAGCAGCTTGGGGCCCGGCACAGATACGCAGTATTTT,CASSLGPGTDTQYF
TRBJ1-5,15,once,-,TRBV11-3,TGTGCCAGCAGCGTGGACAGCGGCAGCAATCAGCCCCAGCATTTT,CASSVDSGSNQPQHF
TRBJ2-7,12,-,-,TRBV18,TGTGCCAGCTCACCCGACGGCTCGCAGCAGTACTTC,CASSPDGSQQYF
TRBJ1-2,14,-,TRBD1,TRBV19,TGTGCCAGTAGTCTCGACAGGGGATTAATGGGCTACACCTTC,CASSLDRGLMGYTF
TRBJ1-6,14,-,-,TRBV19,TGTGCCAGCCACCGGGCCGTTATGAATTCACCCCTCCACTTT,CASHRAVMNSPLHF
TRBJ1-5,16,-,-,TRBV30,TGTGCCTGGAGTGTACTCGGGGCAGGGGAGGGCCAGCCCCAGCATTTT,CAWSVLGAGEGQPQHF
TRBJ2-7,14,once,-,TRBV27,TGTGCCAGCAGGACAGGCCAATGGGCCTACGAGCAGTACTTC,CASRTGQWAYEQYF